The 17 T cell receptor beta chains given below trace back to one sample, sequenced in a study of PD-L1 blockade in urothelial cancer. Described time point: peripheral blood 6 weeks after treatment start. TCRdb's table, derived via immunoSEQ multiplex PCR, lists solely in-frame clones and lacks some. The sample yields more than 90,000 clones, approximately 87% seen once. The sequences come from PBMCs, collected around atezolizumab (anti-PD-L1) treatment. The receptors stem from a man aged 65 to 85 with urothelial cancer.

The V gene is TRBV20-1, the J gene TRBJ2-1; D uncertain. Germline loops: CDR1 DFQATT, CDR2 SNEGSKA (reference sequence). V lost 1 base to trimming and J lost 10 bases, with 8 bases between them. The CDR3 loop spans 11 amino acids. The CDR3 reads CSARAESEQFF. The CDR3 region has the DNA TGCAGTGCTAGAGCGGAGAGCGAGCAGTTCTTC.

The CDR3 nucleotides are TGTGCCAGCAGTCAGGACCTGACTAGCCTTACCAATGAGCAGTTCTTC. Its translation is CASSQDLTSLTNEQFF. The chain carries TRBV6-6 and TRBJ2-1, with 7 bases lining up with TRBD2. This CDR3 is built from 16 residues. Per germline, CDR1 MNHNY and CDR2 SVGAGI (reference sequence). The trim removed 5 bases at V and 6 bases at J, leaving 13 bases unmatched.

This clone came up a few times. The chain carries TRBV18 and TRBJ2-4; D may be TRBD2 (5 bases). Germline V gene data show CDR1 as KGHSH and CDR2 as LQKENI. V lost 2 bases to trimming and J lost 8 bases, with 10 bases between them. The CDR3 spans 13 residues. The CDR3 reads CASSPGVRDIQYF. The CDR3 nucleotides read TGTGCCAGCTCACCAGGGGTGCGGGACATTCAGTACTTC.

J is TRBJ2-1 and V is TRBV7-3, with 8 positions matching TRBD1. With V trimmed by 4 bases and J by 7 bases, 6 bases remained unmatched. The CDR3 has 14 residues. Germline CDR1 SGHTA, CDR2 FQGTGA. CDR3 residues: CASSSGQGRNEQFF. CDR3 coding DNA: TGTGCCAGCAGCTCCGGACAGGGCAGAAATGAGCAGTTCTTC.

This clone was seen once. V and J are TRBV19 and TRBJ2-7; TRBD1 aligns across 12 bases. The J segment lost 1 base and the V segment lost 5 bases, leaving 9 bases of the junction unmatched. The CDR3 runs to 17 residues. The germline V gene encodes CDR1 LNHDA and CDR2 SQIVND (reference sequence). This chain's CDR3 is CASSRRRDRGLSYEQYF. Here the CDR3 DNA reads TGTGCCAGTAGTCGACGGCGGGACAGGGGGCTGTCCTACGAGCAGTACTTC. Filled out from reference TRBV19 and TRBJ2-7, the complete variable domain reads DGGITQSPKYLFRKEGQNVTLSCEQNLNHDAMYWYRQDPGQGLRLIYYSQIVNDFQKGDIAEGYSVSREKKESFPLTVTSAQKNPTAFYLCASSRRRDRGLSYEQYFGPGTRLTVT.

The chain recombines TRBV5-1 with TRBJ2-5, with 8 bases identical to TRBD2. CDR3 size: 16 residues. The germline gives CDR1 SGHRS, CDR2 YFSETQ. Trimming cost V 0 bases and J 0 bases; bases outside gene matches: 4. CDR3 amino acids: CASSLEAAGDQETQYF. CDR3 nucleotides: TGCGCCAGCAGCTTGGAGGCAGCGGGGGACCAAGAGACCCAGTACTTC.

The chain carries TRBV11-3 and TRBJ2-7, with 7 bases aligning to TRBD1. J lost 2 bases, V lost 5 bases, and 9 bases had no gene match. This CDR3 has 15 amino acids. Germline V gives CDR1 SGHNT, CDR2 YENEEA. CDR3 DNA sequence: TGTGCCAGCAGCCCGACAGGGAAACCCACCTACGAGCAGTACTTC. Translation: CASSPTGKPTYEQYF.

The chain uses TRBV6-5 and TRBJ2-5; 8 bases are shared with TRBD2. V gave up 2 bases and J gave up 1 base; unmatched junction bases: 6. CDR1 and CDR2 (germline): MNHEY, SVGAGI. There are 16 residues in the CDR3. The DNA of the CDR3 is TGTGCCAGCAGTTACCCCCGCGGGGGGCTCCAAGAGACCCAGTACTTC. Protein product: CASSYPRGGLQETQYF.

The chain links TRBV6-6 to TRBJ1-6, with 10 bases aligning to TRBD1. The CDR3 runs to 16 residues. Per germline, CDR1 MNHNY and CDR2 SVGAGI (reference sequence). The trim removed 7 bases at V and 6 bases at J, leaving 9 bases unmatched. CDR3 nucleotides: TGTGCCAGCATCCGCCTGGACAGGGGGATTAATTCACCCCTCCACTTT. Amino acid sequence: CASIRLDRGINSPLHF.

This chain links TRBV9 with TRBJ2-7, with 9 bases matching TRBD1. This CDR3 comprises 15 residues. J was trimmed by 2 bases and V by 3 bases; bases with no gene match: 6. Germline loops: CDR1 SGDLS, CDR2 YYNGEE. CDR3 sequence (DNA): TGTGCCAGCAGCGAGTCGACAGGGGGAACCTACGAGCAGTACTTC. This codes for CASSESTGGTYEQYF.

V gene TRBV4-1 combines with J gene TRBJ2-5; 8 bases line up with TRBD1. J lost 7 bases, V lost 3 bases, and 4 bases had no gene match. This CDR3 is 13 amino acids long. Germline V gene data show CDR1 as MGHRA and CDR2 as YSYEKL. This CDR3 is CASSQDRVGTQYF. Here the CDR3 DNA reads TGCGCCAGCAGCCAGGACAGGGTAGGGACCCAGTACTTC.

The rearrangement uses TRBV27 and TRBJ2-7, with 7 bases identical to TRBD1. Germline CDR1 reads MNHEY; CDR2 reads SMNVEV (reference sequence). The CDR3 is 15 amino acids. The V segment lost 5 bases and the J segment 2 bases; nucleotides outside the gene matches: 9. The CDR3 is CASSAWTGGTYEQYF. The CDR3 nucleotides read TGTGCCAGCAGTGCATGGACAGGTGGGACCTACGAGCAGTACTTC.

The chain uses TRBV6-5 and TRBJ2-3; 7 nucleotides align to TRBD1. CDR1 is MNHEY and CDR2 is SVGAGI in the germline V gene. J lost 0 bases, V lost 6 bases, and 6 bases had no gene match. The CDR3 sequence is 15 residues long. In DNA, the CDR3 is TGTGCCAGCAGCAACAGGGGTTCCAGCACAGATACGCAGTATTTT. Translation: CASSNRGSSTDTQYF.

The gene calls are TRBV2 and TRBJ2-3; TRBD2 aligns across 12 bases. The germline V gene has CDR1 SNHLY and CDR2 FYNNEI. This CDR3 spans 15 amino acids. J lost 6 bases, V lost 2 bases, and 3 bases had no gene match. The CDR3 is CASSELAGGPDTQYF. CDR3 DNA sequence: TGTGCCAGCAGTGAACTAGCGGGGGGGCCGGATACGCAGTATTTT.

The CDR3 reads CASSTDRTGINQPQYF. The CDR3 DNA reads as TGTGCCAGCAGCACCGATCGGACAGGGATAAATCAGCCCCAGTATTTT. V usage is TRBV7-9 and J usage is TRBJ1-5; 8 bases are shared with TRBD1. The J call is doubtful: the DNA matches TRBJ2-3 better. This CDR3 spans 16 amino acids. Per the germline V gene, CDR1 is SEHNR and CDR2 is FQNEAQ (reference sequence).

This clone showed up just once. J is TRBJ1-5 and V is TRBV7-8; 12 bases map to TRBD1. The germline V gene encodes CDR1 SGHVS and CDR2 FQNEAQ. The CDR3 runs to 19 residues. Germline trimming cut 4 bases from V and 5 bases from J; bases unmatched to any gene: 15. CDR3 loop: CASSSVGGTGGSGDQPQHF. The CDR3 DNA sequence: TGTGCCAGCAGCTCTGTGGGAGGGACAGGGGGCAGTGGAGATCAGCCCCAGCATTTT.

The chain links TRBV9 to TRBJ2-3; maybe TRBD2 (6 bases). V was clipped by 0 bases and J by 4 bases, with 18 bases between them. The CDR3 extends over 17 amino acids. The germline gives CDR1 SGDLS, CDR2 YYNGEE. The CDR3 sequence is CASSVAQGLLASDTQYF. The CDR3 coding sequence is TGTGCCAGCAGCGTAGCTCAGGGCCTACTAGCTTCAGATACGCAGTATTTT. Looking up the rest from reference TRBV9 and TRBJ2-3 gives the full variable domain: DSGVTQTPKHLITATGQRVTLRCSPRSGDLSVYWYQQSLDQGLQFLIQYYNGEERAKGNILERFSAQQFPDLHSELNLSSLELGDSALYFCASSVAQGLLASDTQYFGPGTRLTVL.